The T cell receptor (beta chain) described here comes from a study of blood T cell repertoires in COVID-19. TCRdb keeps only in-frame clones here, not all; method: immunoSEQ multiplex PCR. The sample yields about 250,000 clones, around 88% seen once. CDR3 length equals 16 residues. Germline CDR1 KGHSH, CDR2 LQKENI. The ends lost 5 bases at V and 7 bases at J; junction bases unmatched: 7. This clone was seen just once. Sequences were obtained from peripheral blood. This sequence originates from a man older than 75 with acute or convalescent COVID-19. The V call is TRBV18, the J call TRBJ2-1, with TRBD2 identical over 14 bases. In DNA, the CDR3 is TGTGCCAGCTCAACGGGACTAGCGGGAGCCAGGAATGAGCAGTTCTTC. It yields the protein CASSTGLAGARNEQFF.